The TCR beta chain under discussion was sequenced for a study of spatial heterogeneity in lung cancer. This clonotype was seen a single time. A much more abundant neighbour one base away suggests this may be a read error. This CDR3 contains 14 residues. Germline CDR1 and CDR2: MNHNY and SVGAGI (reference sequence). Time point indicated: blood at routine non-recurrence follow-up after resection. The authors sequenced whole RNA from tumor, nontumor lung or frozen PBMC without sorting. TCRdb recomputed calls from the 5' RACE reads with MiXCR, one row per CDR3 protein. Altogether 17,000 or so distinct CDR3 sequences are present, about 9% being singletons, with the ten largest covering 35% to 40%.

This TCR was recovered from a female donor with early-stage non-small cell lung cancer. The V call is TRBV6-6, the J call TRBJ2-7; D is unresolved. The sequencing used PBMCs, collected at follow-up. The CDR3 spells CVSSLTRNSYEQYF. In nucleotides, the CDR3 is TGTGTCAGCAGTTTGACGAGAAACTCCTACGAGCAGTACTTC.